The next 31 T cell receptor beta chains were all read from a single sample in a study of T cells expressing NK-cell markers. No DNA is given; TCRdb re-called the 5' RACE reads and lists each CDR3 protein once. The sample data list a few hundred thousand distinct CDR3 sequences. Material: blood T cells: a sorted CD56 or NKG2C T cell subset, CD4+ or CD8+ T cells, or bulk PBMC T cells (not recorded which). The receptors stem from a man in his late teens or twenties in good health.

V and J are TRBV19 and TRBJ2-2. The length of the CDR3 is 13 residues. CDR1 is LNHDA, CDR2 SQIVND, per germline (reference sequence). The CDR3 sequence is CASSTSNTGELFF.

The chain links TRBV6-1 to TRBJ2-7; TCRdb calls TRBD2, which cannot be checked without DNA. This CDR3 has 13 residues. In germline, CDR1 is MNHNS, CDR2 SASEGT. CDR3 loop: CASSHERAGEQCF.

The chain couples TRBV4-3 to TRBJ2-1; TCRdb outputs TRBD1, but without DNA this stays unchecked. The V gene's germline CDR1 is LGHNA and CDR2 YSLEER. This CDR3 spans 13 amino acids. This CDR3 is CASSQRGYGEQFF.

V gene TRBV6-5 combines with J gene TRBJ1-1; there is no DNA to check the TCRdb D call of TRBD1. This CDR3 is 13 amino acids long. Germline loops: CDR1 MNHEY, CDR2 SVGAGI. The CDR3 spells CASSYGGPREAFF.

V usage is TRBV7-3 and J usage is TRBJ2-5; TCRdb names TRBD2, which stays unverified in the absence of DNA. The CDR3 loop spans 14 amino acids. Germline CDR1 reads SGHTA; CDR2 reads FQGTGA. The CDR3: CASSFSGETKTQYF.

The chain carries TRBV29-1 and TRBJ1-1; TCRdb proposes TRBD1, but this gene call is untestable without DNA. The CDR3 is made up of 15 amino acids. Germline V gene data show CDR1 as SQVTM and CDR2 as ANQGSEA. CDR3: CSVGYAGTVGPEAFF.

This chain links TRBV6-5 with TRBJ2-1; TCRdb's D call, TRBD2, is unchecked because there is no DNA. This CDR3 has 16 residues. CDR1 is MNHEY, CDR2 SVGAGI, per germline. The CDR3 is CASSYVRTRSMGEQFF.

This sequence joins TRBV12-3 or TRBV12-4 and TRBJ1-3. CDR3 length: 14 residues. This chain's CDR3 is CASTPGGPGNTIYF.

The chain recombines TRBV11-2 with TRBJ1-1. CDR1 is SGHAT and CDR2 is FQNNGV in the germline V gene. The CDR3 sequence is 15 residues long. This chain's CDR3 is CASSSIRLLGTEAFF. The full variable domain, rest sourced from reference TRBV11-2 and TRBJ1-1, is EAGVAQSPRYKIIEKRQSVAFWCNPISGHATLYWYQQILGQGPKLLIQFQNNGVVDDSQLPKDRFSAERLKGVDSTLKIQPAKLEDSAVYLCASSSIRLLGTEAFFGQGTRLTVV.

This chain uses TRBV12-3 or TRBV12-4 with TRBJ2-1; TCRdb reports TRBD1, a call that lacks DNA to check it against. CDR3 length equals 14 residues. The CDR3 here is CASSFIKGVDEQFF.

This sequence joins TRBV7-2 and TRBJ1-6; the D call from TCRdb, TRBD1, cannot be confirmed without DNA. CDR3 length: 14 amino acids. In germline, CDR1 is SGHTA, CDR2 FQGNSA. The CDR3 loop reads CASSFRGGGSPLHF.

The chain couples TRBV30 to TRBJ2-7; TCRdb outputs TRBD1, but without DNA this stays unchecked. This CDR3 has 12 amino acids. From germline, CDR1 is GTSNPN and CDR2 SVGIG (reference sequence). CDR3 region: CAWGQGFYEQYF.

The chain's CDR3 is CASSTQTYTDTQYF. The chain has TRBV5-1 and TRBJ2-3. The CDR3 loop spans 14 amino acids. Germline lookup yields CDR1 SGHRS and CDR2 YFSETQ.

The chain is built from TRBV30 and TRBJ2-1; without DNA, the TCRdb call of TRBD1 cannot be checked. In germline, CDR1 is GTSNPN, CDR2 SVGIG (reference sequence). CDR3 length: 13 amino acids. The CDR3 sequence is CAWKDPWVDEQFF.

This chain links TRBV12-3 or TRBV12-4 with TRBJ1-1. This CDR3 has 13 amino acids. CDR3 sequence reads: CASNLGMNTEAFF.

The gene calls are TRBV5-4 and TRBJ2-2; no DNA is available, so the TRBD1 call from TCRdb remains unchecked. CDR1 is SGHNT, CDR2 YYREEE, per germline (reference sequence). CDR3 length: 13 amino acids. The CDR3: CASSYREGGELFF.

The chain combines TRBV10-3 with TRBJ1-4; TCRdb designates TRBD1, a call that cannot be tested without DNA. CDR1 ENHRY and CDR2 SYGVKD come from the germline V gene. This CDR3 has 15 residues. The CDR3 is CAISEAPRTDEKLFF.

The chain is built from TRBV29-1 and TRBJ2-5; TCRdb gives TRBD2 as the D gene, but with no DNA this cannot be confirmed. Germline loops: CDR1 SQVTM, CDR2 ANQGSEA. The CDR3 runs to 17 residues. CDR3 amino acids: CSVTRVPSAGERETQYF.

The chain combines TRBV12-3 or TRBV12-4 with TRBJ2-2; TCRdb returns TRBD2, unconfirmable since there is no DNA. This CDR3 spans 14 amino acids. The CDR3 protein is CASQSGGRAGELFF.

The rearrangement uses TRBV6-5 and TRBJ2-1; the D call from TCRdb, TRBD1, cannot be confirmed without DNA. This CDR3 contains 15 residues. The germline V gene encodes CDR1 MNHEY and CDR2 SVGAGI. Here the CDR3 reads CASSYRGTGINEQFF.

The chain has TRBV24-1 and TRBJ2-1; TCRdb's assignment of TRBD1 cannot be checked, as there is no DNA. CDR1 is KGHDR and CDR2 is SFDVKD in the germline V gene. This CDR3 is 14 amino acids long. CDR3: CATSGGRGTNEQFF.

This chain joins TRBV24-1 and TRBJ2-7. CDR1 and CDR2 from the germline V gene are KGHDR and SFDVKD. The CDR3 totals 13 residues. CDR3 sequence: CATSDLRGVQQYF.

V usage is TRBV5-1 and J usage is TRBJ2-1; as DNA is missing, the TRBD2 call by TCRdb cannot be tested. The CDR3 contains 16 residues. The V gene's germline CDR1 is SGHRS and CDR2 YFSETQ. The CDR3 is CASSTGLAGVENEQFF.

The chain recombines TRBV20-1 with TRBJ1-1. Germline CDR1 DFQATT, CDR2 SNEGSKA (reference sequence). The CDR3 sequence is 14 residues long. CDR3 sequence: CSARDGPTSTEAFF.

The chain combines TRBV18 with TRBJ2-1. Germline V gene sequence: CDR1 KGHSH, CDR2 LQKENI. The CDR3 length is 13 residues. CDR3 sequence reads: CASSVTALGEQFF.

V is TRBV29-1 and J is TRBJ2-5. The CDR3 length is 12 residues. Germline loops: CDR1 SQVTM, CDR2 ANQGSEA. The CDR3 here is CSVERAQETQYF.

The chain is built from TRBV11-3 and TRBJ2-3; TCRdb picks TRBD1, but there is no DNA to check that call. This CDR3 region has 15 residues. The germline V gene has CDR1 SGHNT and CDR2 YENEEA. CDR3 sequence reads: CASSFGGLAPDTQYF.

The genes are TRBV29-1 and TRBJ2-4; the TCRdb call, TRBD2, lacks DNA for checking. This CDR3 contains 15 residues. Germline CDR1 is SQVTM and CDR2 is ANQGSEA. The CDR3 loop reads CSVKEGLLAKNIQYF.

This chain links TRBV28 with TRBJ2-6; TCRdb selects TRBD1, and the lack of DNA leaves this call unchecked. This CDR3 spans 16 amino acids. CDR1 is MDHEN, CDR2 SYDVKM, per germline. CDR3 protein: CASEQGTISGANVLTF.

The chain recombines TRBV5-6 with TRBJ2-1; as DNA is missing, the TRBD1 call by TCRdb cannot be tested. This CDR3 has 13 amino acids. Per the germline V gene, CDR1 is SGHDT and CDR2 is YYEEEE. CDR3 in amino acids: CASSPQGAEEQFF. Using reference TRBV5-6 and TRBJ2-1 for the parts outside the CDR3, the full variable domain is DAGVTQSPTHLIKTRGQQVTLRCSPKSGHDTVSWYQQALGQGPQFIFQYYEEEERQRGNFPDRFSGHQFPNYSSELNVNALLLGDSALYLCASSPQGAEEQFFGPGTRLTVL.

The rearrangement joins TRBV15 to TRBJ2-1; TCRdb outputs TRBD1, but without DNA this stays unchecked. Per germline, CDR1 LNHNV and CDR2 YYDKDF (reference sequence). This CDR3 contains 12 residues. This chain's CDR3 is CATSRDLGARFF.